The 22 T cell receptor beta chains in this list originate from one sample, sequenced in a study of cytomegalovirus exposure and HLA in healthy donors. Researchers ran the PCR with 60 Vbeta and 13 Jbeta primers. Profiling relied on immunoSEQ multiplex PCR, and the TCRdb table lists in-frame clones only, not all of them. Its clone listing holds 70,000 or so clones. The sequencing input was PBMCs. Receptors were obtained from a female donor in good health and CMV-seropositive.

V usage is TRBV18 and J usage is TRBJ2-7; 7 bases map to TRBD2. V dropped 4 bases and J dropped 2; count of bases not matched to a gene: 8. The germline gives CDR1 KGHSH, CDR2 LQKENI. This CDR3 spans 15 amino acids. The CDR3 loop reads CASSLGASGTYEQYF. Here the CDR3 DNA reads TGTGCCAGCTCACTCGGGGCTAGCGGCACCTACGAGCAGTACTTC.

The genes are TRBV6-5 and TRBJ1-1; D call uncertain. The CDR3 is made up of 14 amino acids. In germline, CDR1 is MNHEY, CDR2 SVGAGI. V was shortened by 6 bases and J by 2 bases, with 13 bases between the two germline ends. The CDR3 nucleotides read TGTGCCAGCAGGCATGGACTAGGAAACACTGAAGCTTTCTTT. Its translation: CASRHGLGNTEAFF.

V usage is TRBV27 and J usage is TRBJ2-1; D gene ambiguous. Germline V gene sequence: CDR1 MNHEY, CDR2 SMNVEV (reference sequence). V lost 4 bases and J lost 9, with 13 bases in between. There are 13 residues in the CDR3. The CDR3 DNA reads TGTGCCAGCAGTTCGAAAGTCGCAGGTGAGCAGTTCTTC. Encoded protein: CASSSKVAGEQFF.

The chain employs TRBV6-5 and TRBJ1-2, with D maybe TRBD1 (6 bases). Trimming cost V 0 bases and J 6 bases, with 14 bases left between them. Germline-derived CDR1 and CDR2 are MNHEY and SVGAGI. The CDR3 loop spans 15 amino acids. The DNA for the CDR3 is TGTGCCAGCAGTTACTCGTTGAGGGGGTTCGATGGCTACACCTTC. The encoded protein is CASSYSLRGFDGYTF.

The genes are TRBV5-5 and TRBJ2-7; possibly TRBD2 for D (6 bases). The CDR3 has 13 amino acids. Between the trimmed V and J ends, which lost 2 bases and 3 bases, there was a span of 9 bases. The germline CDR1 and CDR2 sequences are SGHKS and YYEKEE (reference sequence). The chain's CDR3 is CASSFREHYEQYF. The CDR3 DNA reads as TGTGCCAGCAGCTTCCGGGAGCACTACGAGCAGTACTTC.

This chain joins TRBV4-3 and TRBJ1-2; TRBD1 aligns across 8 bases. In germline, CDR1 is LGHNA, CDR2 YSLEER. This CDR3 comprises 14 residues. J was trimmed by 4 bases and V by 1 base; bases with no gene match: 2. CDR3 nucleotides: TGCGCCAGCAGCCAAGCCCAGGGGGCCTATGGCTACACCTTC. It codes for CASSQAQGAYGYTF.

This chain connects TRBV19 to TRBJ2-1, with TRBD2 identical over 8 bases. The CDR3 spans 15 residues. Germline values: CDR1 LNHDA, CDR2 SQIVND (reference sequence). V was clipped by 6 bases and J by 7 bases; unmatched bases: 11. This CDR3 is CASRSQAGAQNEQFF. CDR3 sequence (DNA): TGTGCCAGTAGATCCCAAGCGGGAGCGCAGAATGAGCAGTTCTTC. The full variable domain, in which reference TRBV19 and TRBJ2-1 provide the parts outside the CDR3, is DGGITQSPKYLFRKEGQNVTLSCEQNLNHDAMYWYRQDPGQGLRLIYYSQIVNDFQKGDIAEGYSVSREKKESFPLTVTSAQKNPTAFYLCASRSQAGAQNEQFFGPGTRLTVL.

The gene calls are TRBV28 and TRBJ1-2; possible D gene TRBD1, 6 bases. CDR1 and CDR2 from the germline V gene are MDHEN and SYDVKM. The CDR3 is 16 residues long. V was clipped by 5 bases and J by 4 bases, with 20 bases between them. The CDR3 nucleotides read TGTGCCAGCAGTCCACTAATCCGGGACACCTTCTATGGCTACACCTTC. It codes for CASSPLIRDTFYGYTF.

This chain links TRBV4-2 with TRBJ1-1, with 7 positions matching TRBD1. The germline CDR1 and CDR2 sequences are LGHNA and YNFKEQ. V lost 1 base to trimming and J lost 1 base; unmatched junction nucleotides: 3. The CDR3 has 15 amino acids. The CDR3 sequence is CASSQATGSNTEAFF. The CDR3, as DNA: TGTGCCAGCAGCCAAGCGACAGGGTCGAACACTGAAGCTTTCTTT.

V gene TRBV4-1 combines with J gene TRBJ2-2; a weak D match, TRBD1 (6 bases). The CDR3 has 13 residues. Germline V lookup: CDR1 MGHRA, CDR2 YSYEKL. V lost 2 bases and J 7 bases, leaving 8 bases between the germline ends. In DNA form, the CDR3 reads TGCGCCAGCAGCCAAACGACAGGCGGGGAGCTGTTTTTT. The encoded protein is CASSQTTGGELFF.

This chain connects TRBV4-1 to TRBJ1-5; D unresolved. Germline lookup yields CDR1 MGHRA and CDR2 YSYEKL. The CDR3 loop spans 15 amino acids. V was shortened by 0 bases and J by 4 bases, with 10 bases between the two germline ends. The CDR3 sequence is CASSQDVGRNQPQHF. CDR3 in DNA: TGCGCCAGCAGCCAAGATGTGGGCAGAAATCAGCCCCAGCATTTT.

The chain uses TRBV30 and TRBJ2-3; TRBD2 agrees at 8 bases. The CDR3 has 13 residues. With V trimmed by 1 base and J by 5 bases, 2 bases remained unmatched. Germline V CDR1 and CDR2: GTSNPN, SVGIG (reference sequence). CDR3 amino acids: CAWSGLAGDTQYF. CDR3 DNA sequence: TGTGCCTGGAGTGGGCTAGCGGGAGATACGCAGTATTTT.

This CDR3 is CASSDSKRSTYNEQFF. CDR3 in DNA: TGTGCCAGCAGTGACTCGAAGAGAAGCACCTACAATGAGCAGTTCTTC. The chain links TRBV6-4 to TRBJ2-1; D gene ambiguous. V lost 0 bases and J 2 bases, leaving 11 bases between the germline ends. The CDR3 covers 16 residues. The germline CDR1 and CDR2 sequences are MRHNA and SNTAGT.

The V call is TRBV30, the J call TRBJ2-7, with 7 nucleotides matching TRBD1. Losses at the gene ends were 3 bases for V and 8 bases for J; bases not matched to a gene: 7. The germline gives CDR1 GTSNPN, CDR2 SVGIG (reference sequence). The CDR3 length is 12 residues. This chain's CDR3 is CAWSADRDQQYF. The CDR3, as DNA: TGTGCCTGGAGCGCCGACAGGGACCAGCAGTACTTC.

V and J are TRBV2 and TRBJ2-7; D call uncertain. The germline V and J ends were trimmed by 5 bases and 7 bases, with 15 bases remaining between them. The germline V gene encodes CDR1 SNHLY and CDR2 FYNNEI. This CDR3 comprises 13 residues. The CDR3 reads CASSTPGGGEQYF. Written as DNA, the CDR3 is TGTGCCAGCAGTACCCCGGGTGGCGGTGAGCAGTACTTC.

The J gene is TRBJ1-5, the V gene TRBV10-3; 10 bases align to TRBD1. This CDR3 contains 13 residues. CDR1 and CDR2 (germline): ENHRY, SYGVKD. J lost 2 bases, V lost 10 bases, and 2 bases had no gene match. CDR3 sequence reads: CATGTGGNQPQHF. CDR3 in DNA: TGTGCCACCGGGACAGGGGGCAATCAGCCCCAGCATTTT.

The gene calls are TRBV6-1 and TRBJ1-2; D not resolved. Trimming took off 3 bases at V and 2 bases at J, with 7 bases between the two ends. The CDR3 covers 13 residues. Germline-derived CDR1 and CDR2 are MNHNS and SASEGT. The CDR3 loop reads CASSDLGNYGYTF. CDR3 in DNA: TGTGCCAGCAGTGACCTAGGCAACTATGGCTACACCTTC.

The genes are TRBV7-2 and TRBJ1-4, with TRBD1 identical over 7 bases. Germline V gene data show CDR1 as SGHTA and CDR2 as FQGNSA. This CDR3 is 15 amino acids long. The V and J ends lost 5 bases and 7 bases, in that order; junction bases with no gene match: 10. Written as DNA, the CDR3 is TGTGCCAGCAGCCTAAACCAGGGGGTGGGTGAAAAACTGTTTTTT. Protein sequence: CASSLNQGVGEKLFF.

V and J are TRBV4-1 and TRBJ2-1; TRBD1 matches at 9 bases. This CDR3 is built from 16 residues. V dropped 2 bases and J dropped 4; count of bases not matched to a gene: 6. Germline values: CDR1 MGHRA, CDR2 YSYEKL. The CDR3 DNA follows: TGCGCCAGCAGCCAATTATCCGGGACAGGGTACAATGAGCAGTTCTTC. It encodes CASSQLSGTGYNEQFF.

The V and J genes are TRBV5-1 and TRBJ1-2, with D maybe TRBD1 (6 bases). CDR3 length: 14 residues. V was pared by 2 bases and J by 8 bases, with 16 bases between. Germline CDR1 is SGHRS and CDR2 is YFSETQ. The CDR3 sequence: CASSFDRTSGGYTF. CDR3 DNA: TGCGCCAGCAGCTTTGACAGGACTAGTGGAGGCTACACCTTC.

The CDR3 here is CASSRQDVPYEQYF. The CDR3 nucleotides read TGTGCCAGCAGCCGACAGGACGTGCCCTACGAGCAGTACTTC. V gene TRBV6-5 combines with J gene TRBJ2-5; tentative D call: TRBD1 (6 bases). The last part of the DNA fits TRBJ2-7 better; the J call may be wrong. The CDR3 is made up of 14 amino acids. The germline V gene has CDR1 MNHEY and CDR2 SVGAGI.

The chain links TRBV30 to TRBJ2-7; 7 bases agree with TRBD1. Germline V lookup: CDR1 GTSNPN, CDR2 SVGIG (reference sequence). CDR3 size: 14 residues. The trim removed 3 bases at V and 1 base at J, leaving 6 bases unmatched. CDR3 in amino acids: CAWSSGTVSYEQYF. Written as DNA, the CDR3 is TGTGCCTGGAGCTCCGGGACAGTGTCCTACGAGCAGTACTTC.